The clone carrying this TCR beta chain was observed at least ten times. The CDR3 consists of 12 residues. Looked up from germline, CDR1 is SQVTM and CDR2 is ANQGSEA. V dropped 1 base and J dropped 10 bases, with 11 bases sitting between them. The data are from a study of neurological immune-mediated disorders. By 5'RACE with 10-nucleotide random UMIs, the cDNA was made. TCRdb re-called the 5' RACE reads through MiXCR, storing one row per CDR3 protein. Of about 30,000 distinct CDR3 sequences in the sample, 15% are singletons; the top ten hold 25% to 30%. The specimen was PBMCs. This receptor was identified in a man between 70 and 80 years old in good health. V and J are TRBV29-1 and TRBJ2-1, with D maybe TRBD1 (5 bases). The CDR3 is CSVEVRRQEQFF. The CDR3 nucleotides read TGCAGCGTTGAAGTCAGGCGACAGGAGCAGTTCTTC.